This T cell receptor beta chain was sequenced for a study of T cell responses to AZD1222 COVID-19 vaccine. The data were produced by immunoSEQ multiplex PCR, yet TCRdb's version contains in-frame clones alone and is incomplete. The sample includes about 200,000 clones, 93% seen only once; the top ten take 0.9% to 1.1%. The germline gives CDR1 DFQATT, CDR2 SNEGSKA (reference sequence). The CDR3 runs 14 residues. V dropped 3 bases and J dropped 3 bases, with 15 bases sitting between them. Sample: peripheral blood, taken 28 days after the second AZD1222 dose. The sequence was obtained from an adult who received the AZD1222 COVID-19 vaccine. The chain has TRBV20-1 and TRBJ2-7; D possibly corresponds to TRBD2 (6 bases). CDR3 in DNA: TGCAGTGCTAGTGCGGGGCGGAATAACTACGAGCAGTACTTC. Its translation: CSASAGRNNYEQYF.